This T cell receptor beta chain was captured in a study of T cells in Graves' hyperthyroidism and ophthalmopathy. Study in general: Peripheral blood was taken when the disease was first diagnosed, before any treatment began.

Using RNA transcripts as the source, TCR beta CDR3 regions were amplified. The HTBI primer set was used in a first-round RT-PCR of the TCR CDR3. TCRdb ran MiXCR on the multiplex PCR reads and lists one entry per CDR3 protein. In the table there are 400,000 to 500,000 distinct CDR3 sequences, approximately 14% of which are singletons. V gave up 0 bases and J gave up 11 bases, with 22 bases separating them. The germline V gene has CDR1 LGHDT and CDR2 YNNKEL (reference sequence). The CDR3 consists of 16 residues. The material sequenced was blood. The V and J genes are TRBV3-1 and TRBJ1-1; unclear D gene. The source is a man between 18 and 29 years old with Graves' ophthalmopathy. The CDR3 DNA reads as TGTGCCAGCAGCCAAGATCTTAGAGTATCACTTAACGGGGCTTTCTTT. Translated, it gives CASSQDLRVSLNGAFF.